Reported below is one T cell receptor (beta chain). Its specificity is not known. The germline CDR1 and CDR2 sequences are MNHEY and SMNVEV (reference sequence). The ends were cut back, 5 bases at V and 0 bases at J, with 20 bases in the middle. The CDR3 loop spans 18 amino acids. This sample is part of a study of cytomegalovirus exposure and HLA in healthy donors. Study results and limitations: In a later analysis, an Asian-associated ancestry cluster reportedly showed fewer N-insertions than the approximately 660-donor mean.

The PCR used 60 Vbeta and 13 Jbeta primers. Clones were read by immunoSEQ multiplex PCR, and TCRdb kept only the in-frame ones, dropping some. The sample carries about 140,000 clones, approximately 82% recorded once. At the time of sampling, donors were nominally healthy, though unrecorded immune exposures were likely. The sample taken for sequencing was PBMCs. The sequence was obtained from a man aged 18 to 30 in good health and CMV-seropositive. The chain employs TRBV27 and TRBJ1-5; D perhaps matches TRBD1 (6 bases). CDR3: CASSPGDPILYSNQPQHF. CDR3 bases: TGTGCCAGCAGTCCAGGGGACCCCATTCTGTATAGCAATCAGCCCCAGCATTTT.